The 2 T cell receptor beta chains in this list originate from one sample, sequenced in a study of regulatory T cells in long-lasting Graves disease. Specified time point: newly diagnosed GD, antithyroid drugs for less than 3 months. Generation of the TCR library employed RNA extracted from PBMCs. Libraries of TCR beta came from iRepertoire HTBI primers plus Arm-PCR of CDR3 regions. MiXCR, run by TCRdb on the multiplex PCR reads, gives a single entry per CDR3 protein. The table shows hundreds of thousands of distinct CDR3 sequences, with roughly 16% occurring only once. The same data also went into a second study, on T cells in Graves' hyperthyroidism and ophthalmopathy.

Specimen: peripheral blood mononuclear cells (PBMCs), collected at new diagnosis, from a patient treated with antithyroid drugs. These TCRs come from a woman between 25 and 40 years old with Graves disease.

This clonotype was recorded many times. V and J are TRBV5-1 and TRBJ2-3, with TRBD2 as a possible D gene (6 bases). The CDR3 sequence is 15 residues long. Between the trimmed V and J ends, which lost 4 bases and 6 bases, there was a span of 18 bases. The germline CDR1 and CDR2 sequences are SGHRS and YFSETQ. The CDR3 sequence is CASSPNMASADTQYF. Here the CDR3 DNA reads TGCGCCAGCAGCCCGAACATGGCTAGCGCGGATACGCAGTATTTT.

This clonotype came up a few times. The J gene is TRBJ2-7, the V gene TRBV27, with D perhaps matching TRBD2 (5 bases). Trimming pared 0 bases from V and 0 bases from J, leaving 9 bases between. The CDR3 is 15 amino acids. CDR1 MNHEY and CDR2 SMNVEV come from the germline V gene (reference sequence). This CDR3 reads CASSLSARGSYEQYF. CDR3 sequence (DNA): TGTGCCAGCAGTTTATCCGCTCGGGGCTCCTACGAGCAGTACTTC.